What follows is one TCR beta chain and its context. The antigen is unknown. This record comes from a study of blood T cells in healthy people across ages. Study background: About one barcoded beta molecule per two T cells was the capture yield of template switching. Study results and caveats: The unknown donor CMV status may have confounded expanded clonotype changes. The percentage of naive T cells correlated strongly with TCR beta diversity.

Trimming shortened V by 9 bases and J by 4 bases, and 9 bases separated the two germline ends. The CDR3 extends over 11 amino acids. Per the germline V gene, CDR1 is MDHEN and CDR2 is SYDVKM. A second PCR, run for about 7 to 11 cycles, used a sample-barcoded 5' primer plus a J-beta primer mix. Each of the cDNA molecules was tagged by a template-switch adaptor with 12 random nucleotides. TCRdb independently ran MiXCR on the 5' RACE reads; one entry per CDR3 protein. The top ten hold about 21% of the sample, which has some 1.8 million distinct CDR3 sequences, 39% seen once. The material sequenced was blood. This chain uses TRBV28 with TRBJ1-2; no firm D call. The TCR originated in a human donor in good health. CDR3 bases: TGTGCCAGTACTAGCTTCTATGGCTACACCTTC. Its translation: CASTSFYGYTF.